A selection of T cell receptor beta chains follows, all from one sample in a study of T cells in Graves' hyperthyroidism and ophthalmopathy. TCRdb independently ran MiXCR on the multiplex PCR reads; one entry per CDR3 protein. Among approximately 510,000 distinct CDR3 sequences listed, around 50% were seen once. The sample taken for sequencing was peripheral blood or thyroid tissue (not recorded which). The source of these receptors is an adult woman with Graves' disease, either hyperthyroidism or ophthalmopathy (not recorded which). Both conserved end residues are part of each CDR3. The D gene is left open where the match is weak. For some rows the clone size is stated as once, few or many, or as a class when expanded; others skip it.

clone_size j_call v_call d_call cdr3_aa cdr3_nt
- TRBJ1-2 TRBV10-2 - CASSPGLEVSYGYTF TGTGCCAGCAGTCCGGGACTGGAGGTCTCCTATGGCTACACCTTC
- TRBJ2-1 TRBV2 - CASSESRPLYNEQFF TGTGCCAGCAGTGAGTCCCGCCCTCTTTACAATGAGCAGTTCTTC
- TRBJ1-5 TRBV10-3 TRBD1 CAAVLRDRAGQPQHF TGTGCCGCGGTGCTCCGGGACAGAGCAGGTCAGCCCCAGCATTTT
many TRBJ2-5 TRBV7-9 TRBD2 CASSLSNGGVYF TGTGCCAGCAGCTTATCTAACGGGGGGGTCTACTTC
- TRBJ1-1 TRBV7-2 - CASSPDLGRTEAFF TGTGCCAGCAGCCCAGATCTTGGGCGGACTGAAGCTTTCTTT
many TRBJ1-5 TRBV20-1 - CSASSAGDQPQHF TGCAGTGCTAGTTCGGCAGGGGATCAGCCCCAGCATTTT
few TRBJ2-5 TRBV7-2 TRBD1 CASSLPTGGYQETQYF TGTGCCAGCAGCTTACCGACAGGGGGATACCAAGAGACCCAGTACTTC
many TRBJ1-4 TRBV2 - CASSQGHLEGKLFF TGTGCCAGCAGTCAGGGACACCTTGAGGGGAAACTGTTTTTT
- TRBJ2-5 TRBV12-3/TRBV12-4 TRBD2 CASSGGTETQYF TGTGCCAGCAGCGGGGGGACGGAGACCCAGTACTTC
many TRBJ2-2 TRBV5-1 - CASSPESWGTNTGELFF TGCGCCAGCAGCCCGGAGAGCTGGGGTACTAACACCGGGGAGCTGTTTTTT
- TRBJ1-6 TRBV7-9 - CASSQVSRRFRNSPLHF TGTGCCAGCAGCCAAGTGTCCCGAAGGTTTAGGAATTCACCCCTCCACTTT
once TRBJ1-2 TRBV10-3 - CAISEMDGSYGYTF TGTGCCATCAGTGAGATGGACGGAAGCTATGGCTACACCTTC
- TRBJ1-6 TRBV27 - CASSLDISYNSPLHF TGTGCCAGCAGTCTGGACATCTCGTATAATTCACCCCTCCACTTT
once TRBJ1-3 TRBV10-3 TRBD1 CAISYFLGGELPGNTIYF TGTGCCATCAGTTACTTCTTAGGGGGCGAATTGCCTGGAAACACCATATATTTT
many TRBJ1-3 TRBV10-3 - CAIARQWIF TGTGCCATCGCCAGGCAGTGGATTTTT
- TRBJ1-2 TRBV19 - CASTDAGGDYGYTF TGTGCCAGTACCGACGCGGGAGGAGACTATGGCTACACCTTC
many TRBJ2-7 TRBV7-8 - CASSLVPGYEQYF TGTGCCAGCAGCTTAGTACCCGGCTACGAGCAGTACTTC
few TRBJ1-5 TRBV20-1 - CSASPVPYSNQPQHF TGCAGTGCTAGTCCAGTCCCCTATAGCAATCAGCCCCAGCATTTT
many TRBJ1-5 TRBV3-1 TRBD1 CASSQGGQGVRNQPQHF TGTGCCAGCAGCCAAGGGGGACAGGGTGTCCGCAATCAGCCCCAGCATTTT
many TRBJ1-1 TRBV6-5 - CASSQRQLNTEAFF TGTGCCAGCAGTCAACGACAGTTGAACACTGAAGCTTTCTTT
- TRBJ1-2 TRBV14 TRBD1 CASGGNRGDSYGYTF TGTGCCAGCGGAGGAAACAGGGGAGACAGCTATGGCTACACCTTC
many TRBJ1-1 TRBV19 - CASSMRGTEAFF TGTGCCAGTAGTATGAGGGGCACTGAAGCTTTCTTT
many TRBJ2-2 TRBV7-9 - CASSLLGGAGELFF TGTGCCAGCAGCTTATTGGGCGGCGCCGGGGAGCTGTTTTTT
- TRBJ2-1 TRBV29-1 - CSVEGTGIIYNEQFF TGCAGCGTTGAAGGTACGGGAATAATCTACAATGAGCAGTTCTTC
- TRBJ1-1 TRBV19 - CASRLWGMNTEAFF TGTGCCAGTAGACTATGGGGTATGAACACTGAAGCTTTCTTT
- TRBJ2-1 TRBV2 TRBD2 CASSVSGSSYNEQFF TGTGCCAGCAGTGTAAGCGGGAGTTCCTACAATGAGCAGTTCTTC
many TRBJ1-2 TRBV6-6 - CASSQNRDGYTF TGTGCCAGCAGTCAAAACAGGGACGGCTACACCTTC
- TRBJ2-5 TRBV10-3 TRBD1 CATRQGQETQYF TGTGCCACTCGACAGGGACAAGAGACCCAGTACTTC
- TRBJ2-7 TRBV11-2 TRBD1 CASSYYRGGSYEQYF TGTGCCAGCAGTTACTACAGGGGTGGCTCCTACGAGCAGTACTTC
- TRBJ2-7 TRBV29-1 TRBD2 CSSLAGVPYEQYF TGCAGCAGCTTAGCGGGAGTTCCCTACGAGCAGTACTTC
many TRBJ2-2 TRBV7-8 - CASSLVRDFGELFF TGTGCCAGCAGCTTAGTTCGGGATTTCGGGGAGCTGTTTTTT
- TRBJ2-6 TRBV10-3 - CASSVDSLSRSGANVLTF TGTGCCAGCAGCGTGGACAGTTTGAGTCGATCTGGGGCCAACGTCCTGACTTTC
once TRBJ1-4 TRBV21-1 - CASSTGRGEKLFF TGTGCCAGCAGCACAGGGCGGGGGGAAAAACTGTTTTTT
- TRBJ2-6 TRBV5-1 - CASSQDGTGANVLTF TGCGCCAGCAGCCAGGACGGCACCGGGGCCAACGTCCTGACTTTC
- TRBJ1-5 TRBV7-2 - CASSLAARAVGDQPQHF TGTGCCAGCAGCTTAGCCGCGAGGGCCGTTGGGGATCAGCCCCAGCATTTT
- TRBJ1-5 TRBV20-1 - CSARDGGPLGNQPQHF TGCAGTGCTAGAGATGGGGGCCCCCTTGGCAATCAGCCCCAGCATTTT
once TRBJ1-1 TRBV12-3/TRBV12-4 - CASRTHPPNTEAFF TGTGCCAGCAGAACCCACCCCCCGAACACTGAAGCTTTCTTT
- TRBJ2-7 TRBV7-9 - CASSLVRIGAGELYF TGTGCCAGCAGCTTAGTCCGGATTGGGGCCGGGGAGCTGTACTTC
- TRBJ2-3 TRBV5-1 TRBD1 CASSMTGFGADTQYF TGCGCCAGCAGCATGACAGGGTTCGGGGCAGATACGCAGTATTTT
many TRBJ1-1 TRBV15 - CATSRDMVGAETEAFF TGTGCCACCAGCAGAGATATGGTAGGGGCCGAGACTGAAGCTTTCTTT
- TRBJ2-7 TRBV7-9 TRBD1 CASSRTGGPYEQYF TGTGCCAGCAGCCGGACAGGGGGTCCCTACGAGCAGTACTTC
few TRBJ1-2 TRBV15 TRBD1 CATSRVGTGNYGYTF TGTGCCACCAGCAGAGTAGGGACAGGGAACTATGGCTACACCTTC
- TRBJ2-7 TRBV29-1 - CSVGDVSYEQYF TGCAGCGTTGGGGACGTATCCTACGAGCAGTACTTC
many TRBJ1-1 TRBV3-1 - CASSQDVGANTEAFF TGTGCCAGCAGCCAAGATGTAGGGGCGAACACTGAAGCTTTCTTT
many TRBJ1-1 TRBV2 TRBD1 CASSEARTGLGTEAFF TGTGCCAGCAGTGAAGCCCGGACAGGGTTGGGAACTGAAGCTTTCTTT
- TRBJ1-2 TRBV5-4 TRBD1 CASSPGQAITF TGTGCCAGCAGCCCCGGACAGGCTATCACCTTC